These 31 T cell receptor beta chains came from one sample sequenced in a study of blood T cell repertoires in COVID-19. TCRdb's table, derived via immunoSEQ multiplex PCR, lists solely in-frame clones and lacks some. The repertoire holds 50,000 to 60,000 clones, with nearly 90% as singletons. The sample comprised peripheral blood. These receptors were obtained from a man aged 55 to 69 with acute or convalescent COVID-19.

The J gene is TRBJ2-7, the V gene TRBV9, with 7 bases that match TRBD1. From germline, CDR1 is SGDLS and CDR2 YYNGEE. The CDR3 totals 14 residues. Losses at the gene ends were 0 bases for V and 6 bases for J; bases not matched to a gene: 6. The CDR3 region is CASSVGKGGLEQYF. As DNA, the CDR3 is TGTGCCAGCAGCGTAGGGAAAGGGGGCCTCGAGCAGTACTTC.

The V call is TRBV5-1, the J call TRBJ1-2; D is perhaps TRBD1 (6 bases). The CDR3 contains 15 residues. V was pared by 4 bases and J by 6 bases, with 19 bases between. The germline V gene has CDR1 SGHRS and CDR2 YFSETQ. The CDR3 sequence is CASSPKRGGSDGYTF. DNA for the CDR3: TGCGCCAGCAGCCCGAAGAGGGGGGGAAGTGATGGCTACACCTTC.

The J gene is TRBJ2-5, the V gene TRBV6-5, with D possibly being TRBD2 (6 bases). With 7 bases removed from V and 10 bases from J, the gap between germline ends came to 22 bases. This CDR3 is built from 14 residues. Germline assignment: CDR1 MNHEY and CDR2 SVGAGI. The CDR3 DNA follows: TGTGCCAGCACCCGACACCGCTTGGAGGGGAGCCAGTACTTC. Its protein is CASTRHRLEGSQYF.

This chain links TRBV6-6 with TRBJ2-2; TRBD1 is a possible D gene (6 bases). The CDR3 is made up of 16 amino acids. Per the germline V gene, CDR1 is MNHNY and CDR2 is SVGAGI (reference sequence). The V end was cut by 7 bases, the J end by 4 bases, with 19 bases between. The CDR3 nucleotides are TGTGCCAGCACCCCTCGGAGGCCGACAGGCACCGGGGAGCTGTTTTTT. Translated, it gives CASTPRRPTGTGELFF.

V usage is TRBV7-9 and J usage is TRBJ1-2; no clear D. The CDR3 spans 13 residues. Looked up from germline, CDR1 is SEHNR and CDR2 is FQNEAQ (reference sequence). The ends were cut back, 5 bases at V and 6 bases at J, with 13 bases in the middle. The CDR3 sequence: CASSKLGSNGYTF. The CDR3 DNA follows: TGTGCCAGCAGCAAACTAGGGAGCAATGGCTACACCTTC.

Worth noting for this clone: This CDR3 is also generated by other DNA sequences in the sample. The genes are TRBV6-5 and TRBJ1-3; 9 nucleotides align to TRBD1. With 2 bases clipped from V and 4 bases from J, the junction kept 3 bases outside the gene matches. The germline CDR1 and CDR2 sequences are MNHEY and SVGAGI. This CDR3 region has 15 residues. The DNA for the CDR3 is TGTGCCAGCAGTTACGGGACAGGGTCCGGAAACACCATATATTTT. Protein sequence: CASSYGTGSGNTIYF.

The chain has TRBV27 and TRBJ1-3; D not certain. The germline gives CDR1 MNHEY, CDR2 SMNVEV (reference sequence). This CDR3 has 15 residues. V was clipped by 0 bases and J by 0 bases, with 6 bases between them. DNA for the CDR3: TGTGCCAGCAGTTTATCTCCAGGCTCTGGAAACACCATATATTTT. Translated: CASSLSPGSGNTIYF.

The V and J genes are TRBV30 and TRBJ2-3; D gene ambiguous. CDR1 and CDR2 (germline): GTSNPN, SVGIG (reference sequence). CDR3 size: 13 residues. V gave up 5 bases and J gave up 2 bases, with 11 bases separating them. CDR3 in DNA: TGTGCCTGGTCGAGGATTGCCACAGATACGCAGTATTTT. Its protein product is CAWSRIATDTQYF.

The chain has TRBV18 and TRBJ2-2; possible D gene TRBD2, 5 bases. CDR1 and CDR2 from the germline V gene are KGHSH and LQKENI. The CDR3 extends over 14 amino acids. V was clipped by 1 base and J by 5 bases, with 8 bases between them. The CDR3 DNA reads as TGTGCCAGCTCACCACTAAGAGGGACCGGGGAGCTGTTTTTT. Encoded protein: CASSPLRGTGELFF.

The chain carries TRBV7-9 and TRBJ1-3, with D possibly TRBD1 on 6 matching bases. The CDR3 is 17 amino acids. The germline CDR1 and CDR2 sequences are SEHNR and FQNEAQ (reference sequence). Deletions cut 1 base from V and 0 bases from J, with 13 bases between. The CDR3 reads CASSLGDKFFSGNTIYF. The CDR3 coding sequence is TGTGCCAGCAGCTTAGGGGACAAGTTCTTCTCTGGAAACACCATATATTTT.

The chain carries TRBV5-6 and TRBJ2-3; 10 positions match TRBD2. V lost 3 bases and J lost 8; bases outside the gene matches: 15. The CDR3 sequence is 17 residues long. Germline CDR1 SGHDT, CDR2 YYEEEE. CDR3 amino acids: CASSSYRTSGVMVTQYF. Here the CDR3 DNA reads TGTGCCAGCAGCTCCTATCGGACTAGCGGAGTGATGGTTACGCAGTATTTT.

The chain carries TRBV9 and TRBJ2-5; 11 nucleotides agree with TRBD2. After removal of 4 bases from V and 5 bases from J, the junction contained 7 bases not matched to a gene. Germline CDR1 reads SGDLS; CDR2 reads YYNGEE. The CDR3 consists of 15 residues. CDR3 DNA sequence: TGTGCCAGCAGCCCCTTGACTAGCGGGGAGGAGACCCAGTACTTC. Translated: CASSPLTSGEETQYF.

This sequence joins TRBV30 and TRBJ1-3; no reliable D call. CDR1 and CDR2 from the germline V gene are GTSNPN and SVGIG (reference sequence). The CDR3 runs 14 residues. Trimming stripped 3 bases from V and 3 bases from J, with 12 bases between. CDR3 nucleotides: TGTGCCTGGAGCGCGGACGCGGGTGGAAACACCATATATTTT. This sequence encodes CAWSADAGGNTIYF.

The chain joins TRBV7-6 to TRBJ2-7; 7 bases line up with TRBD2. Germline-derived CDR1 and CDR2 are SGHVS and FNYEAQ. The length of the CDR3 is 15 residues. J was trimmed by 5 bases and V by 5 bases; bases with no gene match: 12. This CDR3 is CASSTPGLTSDEQYF. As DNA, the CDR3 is TGTGCCAGCAGCACCCCGGGACTAACCTCAGACGAGCAGTACTTC.

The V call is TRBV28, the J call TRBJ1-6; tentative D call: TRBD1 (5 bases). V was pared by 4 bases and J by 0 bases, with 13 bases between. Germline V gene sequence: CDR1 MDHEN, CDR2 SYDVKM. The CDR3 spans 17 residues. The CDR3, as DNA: TGTGCCAGCAGTTCTCCGGGGGAAACCTCCTATAATTCACCCCTCCACTTT. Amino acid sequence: CASSSPGETSYNSPLHF. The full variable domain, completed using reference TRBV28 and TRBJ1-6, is DVKVTQSSRYLVKRTGEKVFLECVQDMDHENMFWYRQDPGLGLRLIYFSYDVKMKEKGDIPEGYSVSREKKERFSLILESASTNQTSMYLCASSSPGETSYNSPLHFGNGTRLTVT.

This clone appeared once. Written as DNA, the CDR3 is TGCGCCAGCAGCTTGGGACAGGACTACAATGAGCAGTTCTTC. Amino acids: CASSLGQDYNEQFF. The gene calls are TRBV5-1 and TRBJ2-1, with D possibly matching TRBD1 (6 bases). The CDR3 contains 14 residues. Deletions cut 0 bases from V and 3 bases from J, with 7 bases between. CDR1 and CDR2 (germline): SGHRS, YFSETQ.

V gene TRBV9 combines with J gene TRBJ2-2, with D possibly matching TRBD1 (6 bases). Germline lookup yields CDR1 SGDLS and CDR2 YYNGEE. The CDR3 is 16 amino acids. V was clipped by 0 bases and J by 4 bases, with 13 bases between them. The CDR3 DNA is TGTGCCAGCAGCGTAGACGCGGCAGGGGCCACCGGGGAGCTGTTTTTT. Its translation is CASSVDAAGATGELFF. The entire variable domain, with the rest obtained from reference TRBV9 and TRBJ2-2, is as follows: DSGVTQTPKHLITATGQRVTLRCSPRSGDLSVYWYQQSLDQGLQFLIQYYNGEERAKGNILERFSAQQFPDLHSELNLSSLELGDSALYFCASSVDAAGATGELFFGEGSRLTVL.

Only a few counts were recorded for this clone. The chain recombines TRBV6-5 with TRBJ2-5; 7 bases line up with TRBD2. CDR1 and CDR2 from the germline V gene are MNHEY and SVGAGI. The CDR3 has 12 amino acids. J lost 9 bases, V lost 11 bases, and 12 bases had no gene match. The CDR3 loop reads CAGGELSGPQYF. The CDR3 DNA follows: TGTGCCGGGGGGGAGCTCTCCGGCCCCCAGTACTTC.

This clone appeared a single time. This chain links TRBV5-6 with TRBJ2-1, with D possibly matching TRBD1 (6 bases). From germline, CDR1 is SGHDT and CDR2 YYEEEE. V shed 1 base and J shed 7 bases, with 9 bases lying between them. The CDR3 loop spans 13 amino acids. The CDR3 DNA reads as TGTGCCAGCAGCTTGTATAGGGGGAATGAGCAGTTCTTC. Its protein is CASSLYRGNEQFF.

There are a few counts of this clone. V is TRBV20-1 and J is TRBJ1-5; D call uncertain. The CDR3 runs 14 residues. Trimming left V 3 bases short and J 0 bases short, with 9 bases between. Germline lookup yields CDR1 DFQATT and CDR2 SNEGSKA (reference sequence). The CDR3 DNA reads TGCAGTGCTAGTGGCAGTTATAGCAATCAGCCCCAGCATTTT. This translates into CSASGSYSNQPQHF.

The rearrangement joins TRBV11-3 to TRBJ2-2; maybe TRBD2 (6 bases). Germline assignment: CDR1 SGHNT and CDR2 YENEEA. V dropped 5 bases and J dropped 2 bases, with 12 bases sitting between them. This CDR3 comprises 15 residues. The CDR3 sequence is CASSPRGKNTGELFF. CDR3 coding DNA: TGTGCCAGCAGCCCGCGGGGCAAAAACACCGGGGAGCTGTTTTTT.

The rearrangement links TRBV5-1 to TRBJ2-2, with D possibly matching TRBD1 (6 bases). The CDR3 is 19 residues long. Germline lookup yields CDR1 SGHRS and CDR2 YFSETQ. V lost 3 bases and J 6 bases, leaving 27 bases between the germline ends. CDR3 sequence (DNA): TGCGCCAGCAGCTCCTCGACCACTCCCAGGGGAGAGGACCCCGGGGAGCTGTTTTTT. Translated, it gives CASSSSTTPRGEDPGELFF. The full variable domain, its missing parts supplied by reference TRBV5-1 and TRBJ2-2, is KAGVTQTPRYLIKTRGQQVTLSCSPISGHRSVSWYQQTPGQGLQFLFEYFSETQRNKGNFPGRFSGRQFSNSRSEMNVSTLELGDSALYLCASSSSTTPRGEDPGELFFGEGSRLTVL.

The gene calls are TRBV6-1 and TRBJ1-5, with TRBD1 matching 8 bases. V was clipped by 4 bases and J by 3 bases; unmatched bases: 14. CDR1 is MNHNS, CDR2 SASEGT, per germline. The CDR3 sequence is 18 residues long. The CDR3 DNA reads TGTGCCAGCAGTGCCCCGCCTGCCGGGACAGGTGCCAATCAGCCCCAGCATTTT. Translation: CASSAPPAGTGANQPQHF.

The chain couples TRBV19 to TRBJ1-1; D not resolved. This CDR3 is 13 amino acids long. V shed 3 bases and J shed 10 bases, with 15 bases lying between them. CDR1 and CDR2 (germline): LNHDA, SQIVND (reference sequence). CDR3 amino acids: CASSIEGGMRAFF. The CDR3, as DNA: TGTGCCAGTAGTATTGAGGGAGGGATGCGAGCTTTCTTT.

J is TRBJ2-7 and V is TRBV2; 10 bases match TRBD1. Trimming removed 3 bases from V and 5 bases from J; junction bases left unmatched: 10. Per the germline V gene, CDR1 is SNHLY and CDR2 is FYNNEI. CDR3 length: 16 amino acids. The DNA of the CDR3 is TGTGCCAGCAGTGAGGAGTGGGGGACAGGGGCCCACGAGCAGTACTTC. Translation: CASSEEWGTGAHEQYF.

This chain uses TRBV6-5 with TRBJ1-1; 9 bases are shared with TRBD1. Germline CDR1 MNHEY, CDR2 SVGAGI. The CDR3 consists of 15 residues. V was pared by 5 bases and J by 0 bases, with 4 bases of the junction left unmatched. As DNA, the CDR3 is TGTGCCAGCAGTAACAGGGGGCGCGTGAACACTGAAGCTTTCTTT. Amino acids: CASSNRGRVNTEAFF.

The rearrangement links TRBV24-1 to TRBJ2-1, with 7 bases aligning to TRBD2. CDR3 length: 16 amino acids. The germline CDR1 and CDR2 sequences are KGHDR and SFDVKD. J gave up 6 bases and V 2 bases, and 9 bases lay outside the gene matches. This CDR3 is CATSDSRLARGNEQFF. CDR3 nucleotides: TGTGCCACCAGTGATTCCCGACTAGCAAGGGGCAATGAGCAGTTCTTC.

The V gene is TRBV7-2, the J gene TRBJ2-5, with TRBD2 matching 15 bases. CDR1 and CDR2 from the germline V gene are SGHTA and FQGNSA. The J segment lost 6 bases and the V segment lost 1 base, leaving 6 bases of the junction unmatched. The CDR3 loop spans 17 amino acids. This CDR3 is CASSLGTSGGGKKTQYF. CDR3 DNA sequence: TGTGCCAGCAGCTTAGGGACTAGCGGGGGGGGGAAGAAGACCCAGTACTTC.

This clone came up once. CDR3 residues: CASSPLTSGSGNTIYF. CDR3 coding DNA: TGTGCCAGCAGCCCCTTAACCTCAGGCTCTGGAAACACCATATATTTT. The chain couples TRBV5-6 to TRBJ1-3, with unresolved D. Germline CDR1 is SGHDT and CDR2 is YYEEEE. V was trimmed by 4 bases and J by 0 bases, leaving 14 bases between them. The CDR3 spans 16 residues.

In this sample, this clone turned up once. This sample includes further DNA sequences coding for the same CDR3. The CDR3 DNA follows: TGTGCCAGCAGTGAGGGCAGGATTAATTCACCCCTCCACTTT. It is translated as CASSEGRINSPLHF. The chain links TRBV2 to TRBJ1-6; D gene ambiguous. V was shortened by 3 bases and J by 6 bases, with 9 bases between the two germline ends. This CDR3 is 14 amino acids long. The germline gives CDR1 SNHLY, CDR2 FYNNEI.

CDR3 sequence reads: CASTPQRGSYNEQFF. CDR3 nucleotide sequence: TGTGCCAGCACCCCCCAGCGGGGGTCCTACAATGAGCAGTTCTTC. The J gene is TRBJ2-1, the V gene TRBV6-5, with 8 bases that match TRBD2. V lost 7 bases to trimming and J lost 1 base; unmatched junction nucleotides: 6. The V gene's germline CDR1 is MNHEY and CDR2 SVGAGI. CDR3 length equals 15 residues.